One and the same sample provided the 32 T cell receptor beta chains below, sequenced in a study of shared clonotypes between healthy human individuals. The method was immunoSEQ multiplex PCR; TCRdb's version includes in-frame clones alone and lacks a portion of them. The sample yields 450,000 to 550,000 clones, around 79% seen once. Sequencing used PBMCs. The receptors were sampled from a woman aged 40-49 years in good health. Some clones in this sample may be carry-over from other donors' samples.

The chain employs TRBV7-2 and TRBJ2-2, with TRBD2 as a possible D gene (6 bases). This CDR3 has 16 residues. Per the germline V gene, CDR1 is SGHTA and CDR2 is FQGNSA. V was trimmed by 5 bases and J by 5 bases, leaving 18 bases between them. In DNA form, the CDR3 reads TGTGCCAGCAGCCCCGTGCTCGGGAGCGGAACCGGGGAGCTGTTTTTT. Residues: CASSPVLGSGTGELFF. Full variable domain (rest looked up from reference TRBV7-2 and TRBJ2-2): GAGVSQSPSNKVTEKGKDVELRCDPISGHTALYWYRQSLGQGLEFLIYFQGNSAPDKSGLPSDRFSAERTGGSVSTLTIQRTQQEDSAVYLCASSPVLGSGTGELFFGEGSRLTVL.

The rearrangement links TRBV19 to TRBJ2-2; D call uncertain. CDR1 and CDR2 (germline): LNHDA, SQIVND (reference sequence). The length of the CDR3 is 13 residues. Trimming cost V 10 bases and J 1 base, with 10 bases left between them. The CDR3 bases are TGTGCCACCCTTGGGGAGAACACCGGGGAGCTGTTTTTT. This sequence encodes CATLGENTGELFF. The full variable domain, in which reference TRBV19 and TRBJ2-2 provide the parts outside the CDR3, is DGGITQSPKYLFRKEGQNVTLSCEQNLNHDAMYWYRQDPGQGLRLIYYSQIVNDFQKGDIAEGYSVSREKKESFPLTVTSAQKNPTAFYLCATLGENTGELFFGEGSRLTVL.

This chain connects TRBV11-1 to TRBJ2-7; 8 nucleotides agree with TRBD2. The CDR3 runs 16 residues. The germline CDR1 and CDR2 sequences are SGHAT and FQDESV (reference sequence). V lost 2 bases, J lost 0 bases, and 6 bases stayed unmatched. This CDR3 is CASSLFRGRSSYEQYF. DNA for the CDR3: TGTGCCAGCAGCTTATTTCGCGGGAGGAGCTCCTACGAGCAGTACTTC. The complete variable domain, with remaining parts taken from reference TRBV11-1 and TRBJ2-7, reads EAEVAQSPRYKITEKSQAVAFWCDPISGHATLYWYRQILGQGPELLVQFQDESVVDDSQLPKDRFSAERLKGVDSTLKIQPAELGDSAMYLCASSLFRGRSSYEQYFGPGTRLTVT.

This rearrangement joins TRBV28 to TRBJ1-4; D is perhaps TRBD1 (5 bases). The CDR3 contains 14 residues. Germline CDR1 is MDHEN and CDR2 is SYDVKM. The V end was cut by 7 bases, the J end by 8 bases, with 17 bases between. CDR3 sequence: CASTVGGRGEKLFF. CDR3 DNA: TGTGCCAGCACTGTGGGGGGGAGAGGGGAAAAACTGTTTTTT.

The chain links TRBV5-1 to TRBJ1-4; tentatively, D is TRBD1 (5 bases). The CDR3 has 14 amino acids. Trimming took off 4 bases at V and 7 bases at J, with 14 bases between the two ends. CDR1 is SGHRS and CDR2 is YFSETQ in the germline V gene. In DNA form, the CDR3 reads TGCGCCAGCAGCCTAAACGGTAGGGGTGAAAAACTGTTTTTT. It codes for CASSLNGRGEKLFF.

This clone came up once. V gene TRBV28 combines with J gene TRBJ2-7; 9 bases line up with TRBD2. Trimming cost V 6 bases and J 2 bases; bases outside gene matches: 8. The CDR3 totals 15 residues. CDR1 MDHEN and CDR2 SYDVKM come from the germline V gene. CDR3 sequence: CASSTIAGATYEQYF. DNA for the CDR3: TGTGCCAGCAGCACGATAGCGGGAGCCACCTACGAGCAGTACTTC.

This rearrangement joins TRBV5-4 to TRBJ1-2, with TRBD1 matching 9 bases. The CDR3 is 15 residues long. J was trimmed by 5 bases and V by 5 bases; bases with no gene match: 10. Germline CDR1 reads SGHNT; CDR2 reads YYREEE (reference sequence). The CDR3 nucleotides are TGTGCCAGCAGACGGGATCCGGGACAGGGTTATGGCTACACCTTC. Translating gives CASRRDPGQGYGYTF.

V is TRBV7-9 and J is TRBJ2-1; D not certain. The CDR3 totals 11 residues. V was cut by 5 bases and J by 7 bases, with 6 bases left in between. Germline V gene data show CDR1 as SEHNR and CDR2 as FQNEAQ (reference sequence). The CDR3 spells CASSQRNEQFF. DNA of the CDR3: TGTGCCAGCAGCCAGAGAAATGAGCAGTTCTTC.

The CDR3 protein is CASSLLRGGPKEQYF. CDR3 bases: TGTGCCAGCAGCTTACTGCGGGGGGGGCCTAAGGAGCAGTACTTC. The rearrangement joins TRBV7-9 to TRBJ2-7; TRBD2 matches at 9 bases. Unmatched junction bases numbered 9, after V lost 2 bases and J lost 7 bases. The CDR3 runs 15 residues. Germline CDR1 is SEHNR and CDR2 is FQNEAQ (reference sequence).

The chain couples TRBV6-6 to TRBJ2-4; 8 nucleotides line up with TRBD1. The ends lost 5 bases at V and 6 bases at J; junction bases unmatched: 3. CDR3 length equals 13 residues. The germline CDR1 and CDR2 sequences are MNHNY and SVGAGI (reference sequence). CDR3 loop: CASSTDRANIQYF. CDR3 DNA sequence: TGTGCCAGCAGTACGGACAGGGCAAACATTCAGTACTTC.

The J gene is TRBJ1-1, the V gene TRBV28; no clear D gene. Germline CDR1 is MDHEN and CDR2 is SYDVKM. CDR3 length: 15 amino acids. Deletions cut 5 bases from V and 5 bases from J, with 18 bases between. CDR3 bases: TGTGCCAGCAGTCCGACTGACCCGGTTCGGACTGAAGCTTTCTTT. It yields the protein CASSPTDPVRTEAFF.

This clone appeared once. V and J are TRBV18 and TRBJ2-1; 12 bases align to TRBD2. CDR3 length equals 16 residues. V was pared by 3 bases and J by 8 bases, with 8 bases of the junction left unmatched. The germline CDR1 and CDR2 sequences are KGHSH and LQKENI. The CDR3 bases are TGTGCCAGCTCACCGCGACTAGCGGGAGCAGTAGATGAGCAGTTCTTC. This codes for CASSPRLAGAVDEQFF.

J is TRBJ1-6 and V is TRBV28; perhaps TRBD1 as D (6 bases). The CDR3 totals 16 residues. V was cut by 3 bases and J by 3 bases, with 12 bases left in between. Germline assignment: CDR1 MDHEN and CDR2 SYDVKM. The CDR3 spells CASSFTGAVYNSPLHF. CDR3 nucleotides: TGTGCCAGCAGTTTTACGGGGGCAGTCTATAATTCACCCCTCCACTTT.

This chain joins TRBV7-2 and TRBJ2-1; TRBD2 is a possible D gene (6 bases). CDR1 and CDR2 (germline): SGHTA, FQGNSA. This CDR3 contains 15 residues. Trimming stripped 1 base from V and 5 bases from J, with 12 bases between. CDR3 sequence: CASSLDGRAHNEQFF. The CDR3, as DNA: TGTGCCAGCAGCTTAGACGGGAGAGCGCACAATGAGCAGTTCTTC.

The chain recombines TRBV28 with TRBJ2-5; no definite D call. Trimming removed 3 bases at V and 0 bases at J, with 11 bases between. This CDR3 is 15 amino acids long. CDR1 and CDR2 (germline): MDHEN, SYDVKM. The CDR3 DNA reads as TGTGCCAGCAGTTTGTGGTTTGGGCACCAAGAGACCCAGTACTTC. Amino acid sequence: CASSLWFGHQETQYF.

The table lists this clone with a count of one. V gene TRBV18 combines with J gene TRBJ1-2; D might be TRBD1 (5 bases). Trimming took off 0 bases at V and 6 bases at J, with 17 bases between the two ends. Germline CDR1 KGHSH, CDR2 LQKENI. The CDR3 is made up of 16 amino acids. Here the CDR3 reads CASSPPLLKVGDGYTF. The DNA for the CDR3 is TGTGCCAGCTCACCACCGCTCTTAAAGGTGGGGGATGGCTACACCTTC.

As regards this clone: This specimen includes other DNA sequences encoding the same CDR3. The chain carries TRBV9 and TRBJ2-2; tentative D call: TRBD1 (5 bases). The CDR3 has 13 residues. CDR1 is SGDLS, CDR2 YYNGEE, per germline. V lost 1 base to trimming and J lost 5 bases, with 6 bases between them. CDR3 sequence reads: CASSVRGTGELFF. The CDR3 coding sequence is TGTGCCAGCAGCGTAAGGGGAACCGGGGAGCTGTTTTTT.

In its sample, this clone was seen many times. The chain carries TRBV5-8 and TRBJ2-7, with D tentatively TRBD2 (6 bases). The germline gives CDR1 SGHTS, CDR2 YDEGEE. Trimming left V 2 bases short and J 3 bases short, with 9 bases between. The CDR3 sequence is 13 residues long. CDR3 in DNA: TGTGCCAGCAGCTTTTCCGGGAGCTACGAGCAGTACTTC. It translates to CASSFSGSYEQYF.

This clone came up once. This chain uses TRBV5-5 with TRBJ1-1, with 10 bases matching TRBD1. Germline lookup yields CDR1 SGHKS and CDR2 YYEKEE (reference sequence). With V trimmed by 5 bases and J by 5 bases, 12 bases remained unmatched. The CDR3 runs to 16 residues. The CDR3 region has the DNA TGTGCCAGCAGGCTTTCCCCCGGACAGGGGGGGACTGAAGCTTTCTTT. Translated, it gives CASRLSPGQGGTEAFF.

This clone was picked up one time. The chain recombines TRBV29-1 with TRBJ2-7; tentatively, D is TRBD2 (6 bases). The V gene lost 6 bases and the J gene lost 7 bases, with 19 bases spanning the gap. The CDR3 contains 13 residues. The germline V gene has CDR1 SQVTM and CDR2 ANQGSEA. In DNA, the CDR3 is TGCAGCGTCACCAGAGGAGGGGTGGGGGAGCAGTACTTC. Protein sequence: CSVTRGGVGEQYF.

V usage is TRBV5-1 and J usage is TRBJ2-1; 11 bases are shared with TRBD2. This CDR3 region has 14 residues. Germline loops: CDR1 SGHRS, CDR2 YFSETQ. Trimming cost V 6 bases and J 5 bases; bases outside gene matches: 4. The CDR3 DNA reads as TGCGCCAGCATGGGGACTAGCGGAAACAATGAGCAGTTCTTC. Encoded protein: CASMGTSGNNEQFF.

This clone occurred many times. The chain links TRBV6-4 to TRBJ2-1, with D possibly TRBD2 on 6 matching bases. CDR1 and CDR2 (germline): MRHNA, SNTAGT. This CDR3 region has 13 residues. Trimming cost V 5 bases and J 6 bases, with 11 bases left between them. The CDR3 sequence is CASSPTSTNEQFF. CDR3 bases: TGTGCCAGCAGTCCGACTAGTACCAATGAGCAGTTCTTC.

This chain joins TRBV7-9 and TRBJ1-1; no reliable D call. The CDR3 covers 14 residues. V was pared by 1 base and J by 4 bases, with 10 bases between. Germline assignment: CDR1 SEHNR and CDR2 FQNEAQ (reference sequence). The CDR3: CASSLDAGSTEAFF. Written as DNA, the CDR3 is TGTGCCAGCAGCTTAGACGCCGGCAGCACTGAAGCTTTCTTT.

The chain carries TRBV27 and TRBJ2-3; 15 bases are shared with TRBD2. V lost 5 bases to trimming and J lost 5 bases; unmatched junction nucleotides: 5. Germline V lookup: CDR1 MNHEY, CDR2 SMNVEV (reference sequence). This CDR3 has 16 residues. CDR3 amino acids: CASSLGLAGGIDTQYF. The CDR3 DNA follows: TGTGCCAGCAGTCTGGGACTAGCGGGAGGAATAGATACGCAGTATTTT.

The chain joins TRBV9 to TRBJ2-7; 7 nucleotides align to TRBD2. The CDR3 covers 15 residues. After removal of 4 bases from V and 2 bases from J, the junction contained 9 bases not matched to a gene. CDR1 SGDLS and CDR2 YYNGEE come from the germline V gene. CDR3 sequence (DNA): TGTGCCAGCAGCCCCCGCCCGGGAGGCCCCTACGAGCAGTACTTC. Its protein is CASSPRPGGPYEQYF.

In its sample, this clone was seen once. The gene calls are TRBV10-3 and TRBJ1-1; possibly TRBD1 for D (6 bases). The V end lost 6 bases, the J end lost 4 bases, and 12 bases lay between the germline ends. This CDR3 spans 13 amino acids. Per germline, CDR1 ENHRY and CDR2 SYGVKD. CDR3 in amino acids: CAISEADSTEAFF. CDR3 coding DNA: TGTGCCATCAGCGAGGCGGACAGCACTGAAGCTTTCTTT.

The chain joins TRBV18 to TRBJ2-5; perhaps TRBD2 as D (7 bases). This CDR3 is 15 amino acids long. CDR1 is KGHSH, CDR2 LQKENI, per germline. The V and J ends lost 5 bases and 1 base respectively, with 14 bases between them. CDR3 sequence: CASSKGGSSQETQYF. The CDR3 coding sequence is TGTGCCAGCTCAAAGGGGGGGAGTTCCCAAGAGACCCAGTACTTC.

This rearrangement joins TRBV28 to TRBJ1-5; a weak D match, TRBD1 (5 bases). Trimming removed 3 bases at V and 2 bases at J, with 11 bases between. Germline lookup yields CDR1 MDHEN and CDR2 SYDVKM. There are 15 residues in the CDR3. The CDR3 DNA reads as TGTGCCAGCAGTTTTGTGGGGGGTGGCAATCAGCCCCAGCATTTT. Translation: CASSFVGGGNQPQHF.

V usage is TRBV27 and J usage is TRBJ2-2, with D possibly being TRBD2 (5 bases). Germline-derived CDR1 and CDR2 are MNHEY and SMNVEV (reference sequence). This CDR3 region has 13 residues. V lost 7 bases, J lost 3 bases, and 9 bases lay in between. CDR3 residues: CASIRGHTGELFF. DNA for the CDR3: TGTGCCAGCATACGAGGGCACACCGGGGAGCTGTTTTTT.

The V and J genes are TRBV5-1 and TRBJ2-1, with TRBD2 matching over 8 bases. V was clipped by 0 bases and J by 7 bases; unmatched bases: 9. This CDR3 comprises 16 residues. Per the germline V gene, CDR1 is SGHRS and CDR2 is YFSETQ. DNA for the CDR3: TGCGCCAGCAGCTTGGGGACTAGCCCAAAGGGGAATGAGCAGTTCTTC. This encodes CASSLGTSPKGNEQFF.

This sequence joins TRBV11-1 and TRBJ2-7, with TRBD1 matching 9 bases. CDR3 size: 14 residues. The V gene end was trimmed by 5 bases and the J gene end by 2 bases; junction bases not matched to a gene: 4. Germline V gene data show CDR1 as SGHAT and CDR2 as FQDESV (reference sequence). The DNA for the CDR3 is TGTGCCAGCAGCCCTGGGACAGGGACCTACGAGCAGTACTTC. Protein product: CASSPGTGTYEQYF.

The chain's CDR3 is CASTPPGNTIYF. The CDR3, as DNA: TGTGCCAGCACCCCCCCGGGAAACACCATATATTTT. This sequence joins TRBV4-2 and TRBJ1-3; D ambiguous. V shed 7 bases and J shed 4 bases, with 8 bases lying between them. The CDR3 is made up of 12 amino acids. In germline, CDR1 is LGHNA, CDR2 YNFKEQ.